The sample holds one count of the clone carrying this T cell receptor beta chain. Its antigen is not known. These data are taken from a study of beta chain features in type 1 diabetes. Study findings and constraints: Insertion counts at VDJ junctions were lower in type 1 diabetes patients, who also showed more deletions there.

Every isolated RNA sample was fully reverse transcribed, so sequencing captured expressed TCRB transcripts. The protocol was immunoSEQ multiplex PCR, while the TCRdb copy is restricted to in-frame clones and leaves out a portion. Here the sample spans over 150,000 clones, about 12% being singletons. The CDR3 runs 15 residues. CDR1 SGHNT and CDR2 YENEEA come from the germline V gene. V shed 5 bases, J shed 1 base, and the junction held 5 bases outside the gene matches. In total, each donor contributed a single heparinised blood draw that averaged about 100 mL. Purity above 98% was achieved in all sorted populations.

The specimen was central memory CD4+ T cells from blood. The chain links TRBV11-3 to TRBJ2-1, with 7 bases identical to TRBD2. This receptor was identified in a woman aged 18-29 years in good health. CDR3 in DNA: TGTGCCAGCAGCCGGGAGGCAGGGTCCTACAATGAGCAGTTCTTC. This translates into CASSREAGSYNEQFF.